This T cell receptor beta chain was documented in a study of early T cells in non-severe SARS-CoV-2 infection. Across the study: Unsorted whole blood bulk RNA was sequenced, with unpaired chains.

A few counts support this clonotype. Unique molecular identifier tags were affixed to discrete cDNA molecules. Via MiXCR, TCRdb re-called the 5' RACE reads, giving one row per CDR3 protein. The sample shows about 79,000 distinct CDR3 sequences, about 11% of them seen only once. V shed 6 bases and J shed 0 bases, with 14 bases lying between them. The CDR3 is made up of 16 amino acids. The J gene is TRBJ2-2, the V gene TRBV12-3 or TRBV12-4, with D perhaps TRBD2 (6 bases). The specimen sequenced was whole blood. The receptor comes from an adult who was a healthcare worker with PCR-confirmed SARS-CoV-2 infection or an uninfected control (not recorded which). The CDR3 region has the DNA TGTGCCAGCAGCAGTACCCGGGGGACGAACACCGGGGAGCTGTTTTTT. Translated: CASSSTRGTNTGELFF.